A single sample is the source of the 13 T cell receptor beta chains below, sequenced in a study of cytomegalovirus exposure and HLA in healthy donors (dated by TCRdb to 2015 to 2018). The protocol used for the library was the immunoSEQ multiplex PCR assay. The multiplex PCR relied on a mix of 60 forward primers for TCR Vbeta segments and 13 reverse primers for TCR Jbeta segments. TCRdb re-hosts the immuneACCESS table, in-frame sequences only. Its copies lack some clones; in the studies checked, an unresolved V gene accounts for under half of them, and the cause for the rest is not known. This sample has approximately 40,000 clones in its table, and approximately 82% of those were observed once. The ten largest account for about 10% of the sample. Sequencing was carried out using PBMCs. The receptors shown here come from a woman under 30 in good health and CMV-seropositive.

This clone was observed once. The V gene is TRBV30, the J gene TRBJ1-1; a weak D match, TRBD1 (6 bases). This CDR3 contains 13 residues. Germline V gene lookup returns CDR1 GTSNPN and CDR2 SVGIG (reference sequence). V was pared by 1 base and J by 8 bases, with 14 bases between. The CDR3 DNA reads as TGTGCCTGGAGTGAGGCCCCGGGGGGCGAAGCTTTCTTT. Its protein is CAWSEAPGGEAFF.

The chain is built from TRBV11-2 and TRBJ2-7; 7 nucleotides agree with TRBD1. Losses at the gene ends were 6 bases for V and 9 bases for J; bases not matched to a gene: 8. CDR1 and CDR2 (germline): SGHAT, FQNNGV. The CDR3 totals 12 residues. CDR3 sequence (DNA): TGTGCCAGCAGTACAAGTCGGGACAGGCAGTACTTC. Translated, it gives CASSTSRDRQYF. The variable domain in full, completed from reference TRBV11-2 and TRBJ2-7, reads EAGVAQSPRYKIIEKRQSVAFWCNPISGHATLYWYQQILGQGPKLLIQFQNNGVVDDSQLPKDRFSAERLKGVDSTLKIQPAKLEDSAVYLCASSTSRDRQYFGPGTRLTVT.

The chain links TRBV14 to TRBJ2-7, with D unclear. Germline CDR1 reads SGHDN; CDR2 reads FVKESK. The ends were cut back, 6 bases at V and 4 bases at J, with 13 bases in the middle. The CDR3 runs to 13 residues. The CDR3 sequence: CASSALDLYEQYF. The CDR3 nucleotides read TGTGCCAGCAGTGCCCTAGATTTGTACGAGCAGTACTTC.

As to this clone: The junction departs from germline at one end; a sequencing error may be responsible. This chain joins TRBV7-2 and TRBJ1-3, with a weak D call TRBD1 (6 bases). Germline V gene data show CDR1 as SGHTA and CDR2 as FQGNSA. CDR3 length equals 16 residues. The CDR3 here is CASSPNKGRGGSTIYF. CDR3 DNA: TGTGCCAGCAGCCCAAACAAGGGTAGGGGGGGAAGCACCATATATTTT.

The chain employs TRBV19 and TRBJ1-5; D is undetermined. With 3 bases removed from V and 1 base from J, the gap between germline ends came to 10 bases. This CDR3 has 15 amino acids. Germline CDR1 is LNHDA and CDR2 is SQIVND (reference sequence). The CDR3, as DNA: TGTGCCAGTAGTATTTGGCCGAACAGCAATCAGCCCCAGCATTTT. Its protein product is CASSIWPNSNQPQHF.

This chain joins TRBV7-2 and TRBJ2-7; TRBD1 aligns across 8 bases. The V gene's germline CDR1 is SGHTA and CDR2 FQGNSA. The length of the CDR3 is 15 residues. Trimming at V came to 5 bases and at J to 2 bases, leaving 8 bases not matched to a gene. CDR3 sequence: CASSLGDRLAYEQYF. The CDR3 bases are TGTGCCAGCAGCCTGGGGGACAGGTTAGCCTACGAGCAGTACTTC.

This clone was detected once. V and J are TRBV28 and TRBJ1-2; D not certain. This CDR3 spans 11 amino acids. Germline CDR1 is MDHEN and CDR2 is SYDVKM. Trimming removed 8 bases from V and 7 bases from J, with 11 bases in between. The CDR3 sequence is CASARACGYTF. The CDR3 DNA reads TGTGCCAGCGCGAGGGCCTGTGGCTACACCTTC.

This clone occurred a few times. This chain links TRBV2 with TRBJ1-2, with 8 bases aligning to TRBD1. This CDR3 comprises 14 residues. With 3 bases clipped from V and 1 base from J, the junction kept 1 base outside the gene matches. Germline CDR1 is SNHLY and CDR2 is FYNNEI. CDR3 sequence reads: CASSEDRVNYGYTF. As DNA, the CDR3 is TGTGCCAGCAGTGAGGACAGGGTTAACTATGGCTACACCTTC.

The chain recombines TRBV7-2 with TRBJ2-2, with TRBD2 as a possible D gene (6 bases). Trimming shortened V by 1 base and J by 6 bases, and 15 bases separated the two germline ends. Germline assignment: CDR1 SGHTA and CDR2 FQGNSA. This CDR3 has 16 residues. The CDR3 bases are TGTGCCAGCAGCTTAGGGGGCGGAGGGAGCCCCGGGGAGCTGTTTTTT. Translation gives CASSLGGGGSPGELFF.

This sequence joins TRBV5-1 and TRBJ2-1; 9 bases fit TRBD2. Losses at the gene ends were 0 bases for V and 3 bases for J; bases not matched to a gene: 4. Germline CDR1 SGHRS, CDR2 YFSETQ. The CDR3 loop spans 16 amino acids. This CDR3 reads CASSLGGRASYNEQFF. CDR3 bases: TGCGCCAGCAGCTTGGGCGGGAGGGCCAGCTACAATGAGCAGTTCTTC.

This clone was observed a handful of times. The chain uses TRBV30 and TRBJ2-3, with 13 bases lining up with TRBD2. The CDR3 sequence is 16 residues long. CDR1 is GTSNPN, CDR2 SVGIG, per germline (reference sequence). V lost 2 bases to trimming and J lost 2 bases; unmatched junction nucleotides: 4. The CDR3 is CAWSRGLAGNTDTQYF. CDR3 DNA: TGTGCCTGGAGTAGGGGACTAGCGGGGAACACAGATACGCAGTATTTT.

This chain joins TRBV19 and TRBJ2-3; D is unresolved. V gave up 8 bases and J gave up 2 bases, with 11 bases separating them. Looked up from germline, CDR1 is LNHDA and CDR2 is SQIVND (reference sequence). The CDR3 extends over 13 amino acids. In nucleotides, the CDR3 is TGTGCCAGTCAGGATTCGAACACAGATACGCAGTATTTT. Encoded protein: CASQDSNTDTQYF.

The V call is TRBV7-2, the J call TRBJ1-2, with TRBD1 matching 7 bases. The CDR3 is made up of 17 amino acids. Germline V gene lookup returns CDR1 SGHTA and CDR2 FQGNSA. Trimming removed 5 bases from V and 4 bases from J; junction bases left unmatched: 16. CDR3 sequence reads: CASSPLQDDPGGYGYTF. CDR3 DNA sequence: TGTGCCAGCAGCCCACTACAAGATGATCCAGGGGGCTATGGCTACACCTTC.